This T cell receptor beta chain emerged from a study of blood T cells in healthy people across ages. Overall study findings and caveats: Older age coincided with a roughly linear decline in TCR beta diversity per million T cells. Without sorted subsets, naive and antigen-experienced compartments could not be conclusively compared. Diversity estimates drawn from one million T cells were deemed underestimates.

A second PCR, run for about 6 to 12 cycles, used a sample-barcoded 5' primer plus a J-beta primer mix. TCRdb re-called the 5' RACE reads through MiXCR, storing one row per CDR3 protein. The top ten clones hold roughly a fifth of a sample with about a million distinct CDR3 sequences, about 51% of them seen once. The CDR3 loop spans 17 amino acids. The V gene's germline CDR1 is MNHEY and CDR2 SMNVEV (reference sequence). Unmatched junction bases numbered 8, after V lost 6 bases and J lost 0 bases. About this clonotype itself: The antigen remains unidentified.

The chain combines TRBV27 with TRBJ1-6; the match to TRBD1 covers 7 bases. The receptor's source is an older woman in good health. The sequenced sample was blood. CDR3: CASRLGDRSSYNSPLHF. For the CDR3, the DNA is TGTGCCAGCAGATTAGGGGACAGAAGCTCCTATAATTCACCCCTCCACTTT.